Listed below are T cell receptor beta chains from one sample, sequenced in a study of regulatory T cells in long-lasting Graves disease. TCRdb called the multiplex PCR reads again in MiXCR, with one record for every CDR3 protein. The data hold roughly 350,000 distinct CDR3 sequences, with around 15% observed a single time. Separately, the same data were catalogued under a study of T cells in Graves' hyperthyroidism and ophthalmopathy.

This specimen consisted of peripheral blood mononuclear cells (PBMCs), obtained at new diagnosis, from a patient treated with antithyroid drugs. The receptors were sampled from a woman younger than 35 with Graves disease. Both conserved end residues are part of each CDR3. The D gene is left open where the match is weak. Expanded clones get a size class; other rows say once, few or many, or leave the size out.

V	D	J	size	DNA	CDR3
TRBV5-4	-	TRBJ2-1	-	TGTGCCAGCAGCCCCAGGCGGAATGAGCAGTTCTTC	CASSPRRNEQFF
TRBV27	-	TRBJ2-1	-	TGTGCCAGCAGTTTCCAGGGATTATTAGGCAACAATGAGCAGTTCTTC	CASSFQGLLGNNEQFF
TRBV10-3	TRBD2	TRBJ2-3	-	TGTGCCATCAGCGGGATAGCGGGAGGGCAAGATACGCAGTATTTT	CAISGIAGGQDTQYF
TRBV28	TRBD1	TRBJ1-4	few	TGTGCCAGCAGTTCTATCAGGACAGGGCCGGGAAAACTGTTTTTT	CASSSIRTGPGKLFF
TRBV10-3	-	TRBJ1-3	-	TGTGCCATCAGGAGAGCAGGGAACCCCAACTCTGGAAACACCATATATTTT	CAIRRAGNPNSGNTIYF
TRBV5-1	TRBD1	TRBJ1-2	many	TGCGCCAGCACCTCGGGACAGGGAGACTATGGCTACACCTTC	CASTSGQGDYGYTF
TRBV7-8	TRBD1	TRBJ1-4	many	TGTGCCAGCAGCTTATCCGGACAGGGGGCTCCCCGGTTTTTT	CASSLSGQGAPRFF
TRBV20-1	-	TRBJ1-2	many	TGCAGTGCTAGAGTCGGTCCTGACTATGGCTACACCTTC	CSARVGPDYGYTF
TRBV18	-	TRBJ1-5	many	TGTGCCAGCTCACCAGAACATAGCAATCAGCCCCAGCATTTT	CASSPEHSNQPQHF
TRBV20-1	-	TRBJ1-4	many	TGCAGTGCTGGAACCAGGAATAGGGTTACGAAGGAAAAACTGTTTTTT	CSAGTRNRVTKEKLFF
TRBV9	-	TRBJ2-7	many	TGTGCCAGCAGCCCCGGGACGGACACCTACGAGCAGTACTTC	CASSPGTDTYEQYF
TRBV19	-	TRBJ1-2	-	TGTGCCGCTGGCCGAGGGGTGTTTGGCTACACCTTC	CAAGRGVFGYTF
TRBV28	-	TRBJ2-2	-	TGTGCCAGCAAAAGGACCAGCACCAGGGAGCTGTTTTTT	CASKRTSTRELFF
TRBV27	-	TRBJ2-3	many	TGTGCCAGCAGTTTAGCGGACAACCGACCCACAGATACGCAGTATTTT	CASSLADNRPTDTQYF
TRBV20-1	TRBD2	TRBJ2-1	many	TGCAGTGCTAGTAGGCTAGCGGGGGGCGATGAGCAGTTCTTC	CSASRLAGGDEQFF
TRBV3-1	TRBD2	TRBJ2-3	few	TGTGCCAGCAGCCAAGGTCTAGCGGGAGGGCCTAGCACAGATACGCAGTATTTT	CASSQGLAGGPSTDTQYF
TRBV6-1	-	TRBJ2-7	many	TGTGCCAGCAGGTTTAACGGGGTTAGTGGGCAGTACTTC	CASRFNGVSGQYF
TRBV6-5	-	TRBJ1-2	few	TGTGCCAGCAGTTACGGAACAGGGAACTATGGCTACACCTTC	CASSYGTGNYGYTF
TRBV29-1	-	TRBJ1-3	-	TGCAGCGTTGCCAACTCTGGAGACACCATATATTTT	CSVANSGDTIYF
TRBV6-1	TRBD1	TRBJ1-1	many	TGTGCCAGCAGCTATGGGACAGGGGGCTACACTGAAGCTTTCTTT	CASSYGTGGYTEAFF
TRBV5-6	TRBD1	TRBJ1-1	many	TGTGCCAGCAGTTCCAAGTACAGGGGGCTGTCGCTCACTGAAGCTTTCTTT	CASSSKYRGLSLTEAFF
TRBV3-1	-	TRBJ1-1	many	TGTGCCAGCAGCCGAGATCTTGAAGCTTTCTTT	CASSRDLEAFF